This TCR beta chain was recorded in a study of blood T cell repertoires in COVID-19. Across the study: Sites in the United States, Italy and Spain provided acute and convalescent COVID-19 samples. From T cells, B-cell-depleted T cells, or PBMCs came the material, which was cDNA or gDNA.

Source study methods: Reference gene primer amplification in the assay estimated nucleated cell counts. Assay used: immunoSEQ multiplex PCR; TCRdb lists only in-frame clones, some missing. The V and J calls and clone size come from that table; D and trimming were worked out from the DNA. This sample has 100,000 to 130,000 clones, with over 60% found just once. This clone is medium-sized in the sample. CDR1 and CDR2 (germline): SEHNR, FQNEAQ (reference sequence). The CDR3 consists of 14 residues. V was cut by 5 bases and J by 4 bases, with 11 bases left in between. This chain links TRBV7-9 with TRBJ2-2; D is possibly TRBD2 (5 bases). The TCR was taken from a man in his 70s with acute or convalescent COVID-19. Sequences were obtained from peripheral blood. The CDR3 sequence: CASSPGVGTGELFF. The CDR3 DNA sequence: TGTGCCAGCAGCCCCGGGGTGGGCACCGGGGAGCTGTTTTTT.